Below, 26 T cell receptor beta chains from the same sample are listed, as sequenced in a study of memory CD4+ T cells and cytomegalovirus serostatus (dated by TCRdb to between 2018 and 2021). A FACSAria II was used to sort memory CD4+ T cells, defined as single viable CD3+CD4+CD8-CD45RO+ cells. The library came from the immunoSEQ multiplex PCR assay. TCRdb re-hosts the immuneACCESS table, in-frame sequences only. Its copies lack some clones; in the studies checked, an unresolved V gene accounts for under half of them, and the cause for the rest is not known. A total of some 50,000 clones appear in this sample, 60% to 85% of them only once. The ten largest clones represent 0.55% to 0.7% of the sample. The specimen sequenced was memory CD4+ T cells from blood. The receptors originated from an adult in good health and CMV-seronegative.

CDR3 in DNA: TGTGCCAGCAGCCCCGGGTCGAACACCGGGGAGCTGTTTTTT. It yields the protein CASSPGSNTGELFF. This chain links TRBV21-1 with TRBJ2-2; no DNA check was done on the table's D call, TRBD2. TRBV21-1 is classified as a pseudogene. The CDR3 is made up of 14 amino acids.

This clone came up once. CDR3 coding DNA: TGCGCCAGCAGCCTAGCTGGAGGAGATACGCAGTATTTT. It is translated as CASSLAGGDTQYF. The J gene is TRBJ2-3, the V gene TRBV5-1; D might be TRBD2 (5 bases). From germline, CDR1 is SGHRS and CDR2 YFSETQ. The ends were cut back, 4 bases at V and 5 bases at J, with 11 bases in the middle. This CDR3 has 13 amino acids.

The sample holds one count of this clone. V is TRBV19 and J is TRBJ1-1, with D tentatively TRBD1 (5 bases). This CDR3 is built from 14 residues. Germline values: CDR1 LNHDA, CDR2 SQIVND (reference sequence). Trimming took 4 bases from V and 0 from J, leaving 9 bases between them. CDR3 nucleotide sequence: TGTGCCAGTAGTAAGGGGCGTATGAACACTGAAGCTTTCTTT. Residues: CASSKGRMNTEAFF.

This chain connects TRBV18 to TRBJ1-1; no definite D call. Germline-derived CDR1 and CDR2 are KGHSH and LQKENI. Between the trimmed V and J ends, which lost 5 bases and 4 bases, there was a span of 11 bases. The CDR3 extends over 13 amino acids. The CDR3 spells CASSVPGGTEAFF. The CDR3 DNA follows: TGTGCCAGCTCAGTACCCGGAGGCACTGAAGCTTTCTTT.

This clone was seen a single time. The chain employs TRBV7-9 and TRBJ2-1; no definite D call. V was clipped by 6 bases and J by 8 bases, with 20 bases between them. The germline V gene encodes CDR1 SEHNR and CDR2 FQNEAQ (reference sequence). The CDR3 runs to 15 residues. Here the CDR3 reads CASRGWGGTIDEQFF. In DNA, the CDR3 is TGTGCCAGCAGAGGATGGGGTGGAACGATAGATGAGCAGTTCTTC.

This chain connects TRBV6-5 to TRBJ1-5; no reliable D call. Trimming took off 2 bases at V and 4 bases at J, with 9 bases between the two ends. Germline V CDR1 and CDR2: MNHEY, SVGAGI. The CDR3 runs 14 residues. CDR3 region: CASSYGRANQPQHF. CDR3 DNA: TGTGCCAGCAGTTACGGAAGGGCTAATCAGCCCCAGCATTTT.

V is TRBV11-2 and J is TRBJ2-7; weak D call: TRBD1 (5 bases). Germline-derived CDR1 and CDR2 are SGHAT and FQNNGV. V dropped 10 bases and J dropped 3 bases, with 16 bases sitting between them. This CDR3 has 13 amino acids. The CDR3 coding sequence is TGTGCCACTGGCAGGGATGTAGACTACGAGCAGTACTTC. Amino acid sequence: CATGRDVDYEQYF. Full variable domain (missing parts from reference TRBV11-2 and TRBJ2-7): EAGVAQSPRYKIIEKRQSVAFWCNPISGHATLYWYQQILGQGPKLLIQFQNNGVVDDSQLPKDRFSAERLKGVDSTLKIQPAKLEDSAVYLCATGRDVDYEQYFGPGTRLTVT.

The rearrangement links TRBV15 to TRBJ2-1; D gene unclear. V lost 0 bases to trimming and J lost 6 bases, with 9 bases between them. The CDR3 is 14 amino acids. CDR1 LNHNV and CDR2 YYDKDF come from the germline V gene (reference sequence). CDR3 sequence reads: CATSRDQGPNEQFF. The DNA for the CDR3 is TGTGCCACCAGCAGAGATCAAGGTCCCAATGAGCAGTTCTTC.

The chain joins TRBV7-2 to TRBJ1-2; weak D call: TRBD1 (5 bases). Germline CDR1 reads SGHTA; CDR2 reads FQGNSA. The CDR3 loop spans 14 amino acids. Trimming cost V 5 bases and J 0 bases, with 10 bases left between them. For the CDR3, the DNA is TGTGCCAGCAGCGAGGACACTACTAACTATGGCTACACCTTC. The encoded protein is CASSEDTTNYGYTF. Full variable domain (remainder filled in from reference TRBV7-2 and TRBJ1-2): GAGVSQSPSNKVTEKGKDVELRCDPISGHTALYWYRQSLGQGLEFLIYFQGNSAPDKSGLPSDRFSAERTGGSVSTLTIQRTQQEDSAVYLCASSEDTTNYGYTFGSGTRLTVV.

V is TRBV28 and J is TRBJ1-4; TRBD1 aligns across 7 bases. V was pared by 7 bases and J by 5 bases, with 10 bases of the junction left unmatched. The CDR3 runs to 15 residues. Germline V lookup: CDR1 MDHEN, CDR2 SYDVKM. As DNA, the CDR3 is TGTGCCAGCAAACCCGGGGACAGTGGAAATGAAAAACTGTTTTTT. Its protein is CASKPGDSGNEKLFF.

The rearrangement joins TRBV4-3 to TRBJ1-1; D call uncertain. This CDR3 contains 15 residues. The V and J ends lost 5 bases and 4 bases respectively, with 17 bases between them. Germline V gene lookup returns CDR1 LGHNA and CDR2 YSLEER. CDR3 in amino acids: CASSGWASETTEAFF. The CDR3 region has the DNA TGCGCCAGCAGCGGGTGGGCCTCCGAGACCACTGAAGCTTTCTTT.

The chain is built from TRBV6-6 and TRBJ2-5, with D perhaps given as TRBD1 or TRBD2 (6 bases each). The CDR3 extends over 14 amino acids. CDR1 MNHNY and CDR2 SVGAGI come from the germline V gene (reference sequence). Trimming stripped 6 bases from V and 1 base from J, with 12 bases between. The CDR3 spells CASRPGATQETQYF. Here the CDR3 DNA reads TGTGCCAGCAGACCGGGGGCAACCCAAGAGACCCAGTACTTC.

This chain joins TRBV5-6 and TRBJ1-2; D is unresolved. V was shortened by 2 bases and J by 0 bases, with 11 bases between the two germline ends. This CDR3 is built from 15 residues. CDR1 and CDR2 from the germline V gene are SGHDT and YYEEEE. The CDR3 region has the DNA TGTGCCAGCAGCTTTGGACCAGAAACTAACTATGGCTACACCTTC. This translates into CASSFGPETNYGYTF.

The genes are TRBV6-5 and TRBJ1-1, with no clear D. Germline loops: CDR1 MNHEY, CDR2 SVGAGI. The CDR3 loop spans 15 amino acids. Between the trimmed V and J ends, which lost 3 bases and 1 base, there was a span of 12 bases. DNA for the CDR3: TGTGCCAGCAGTTATCACGGGGAATCGAACACTGAAGCTTTCTTT. Its translation is CASSYHGESNTEAFF.

The chain recombines TRBV7-2 with TRBJ2-3; 8 bases map to TRBD2. The germline CDR1 and CDR2 sequences are SGHTA and FQGNSA. The V gene end was trimmed by 3 bases and the J gene end by 0 bases; junction bases not matched to a gene: 8. CDR3 length: 17 residues. Here the CDR3 reads CASSFKGGGGSTDTQYF. CDR3 nucleotides: TGTGCCAGCAGCTTCAAGGGTGGCGGGGGGAGCACAGATACGCAGTATTTT.

This clone has more than one count but fewer than ten. The chain uses TRBV14 and TRBJ1-4, with D perhaps TRBD1 (6 bases). This CDR3 has 15 amino acids. The V gene lost 5 bases and the J gene lost 7 bases, with 17 bases spanning the gap. Germline V lookup: CDR1 SGHDN, CDR2 FVKESK. The CDR3 here is CASSYKGGAGEKLFF. In DNA form, the CDR3 reads TGTGCCAGCAGCTACAAAGGGGGAGCTGGTGAAAAACTGTTTTTT.

The V call is TRBV28, the J call TRBJ1-6; TRBD1 might be the D (5 bases). The CDR3 is 17 residues long. The germline gives CDR1 MDHEN, CDR2 SYDVKM. V was pared by 6 bases and J by 6 bases, with 21 bases between. CDR3 sequence: CASRLGGTIKSNSPLHF. The CDR3 nucleotides read TGTGCCAGCAGGTTGGGCGGGACCATAAAGTCTAATTCACCCCTCCACTTT.

In this sample, this clone turned up once. The chain recombines TRBV6-1 with TRBJ1-2, with D unclear. This CDR3 has 14 residues. V was pared by 2 bases and J by 0 bases, with 7 bases between. The germline V gene has CDR1 MNHNS and CDR2 SASEGT. This chain's CDR3 is CASSETPPNYGYTF. In nucleotides, the CDR3 is TGTGCCAGCAGTGAAACCCCTCCTAACTATGGCTACACCTTC.

This rearrangement joins TRBV19 to TRBJ2-6; possible D gene TRBD1, 6 bases. Trimming left V 6 bases short and J 2 bases short, with 14 bases between. Germline V gene lookup returns CDR1 LNHDA and CDR2 SQIVND (reference sequence). The CDR3 is 16 amino acids. DNA of the CDR3: TGTGCCAGTAGGAAGGGGGATGGACCTGGGGCCAACGTCCTGACTTTC. Translation gives CASRKGDGPGANVLTF.

The V gene is TRBV28, the J gene TRBJ1-3; D possibly corresponds to TRBD1 (5 bases). Trimming removed 6 bases at V and 3 bases at J, with 15 bases between. The CDR3 extends over 15 amino acids. Germline V gene lookup returns CDR1 MDHEN and CDR2 SYDVKM. CDR3 region: CASSSGTGIGNTIYF. The CDR3 DNA sequence: TGTGCCAGCAGCTCCGGGACGGGAATTGGAAACACCATATATTTT.

Only one count was recorded for this clone. The gene calls are TRBV19 and TRBJ1-5, with D possibly TRBD1 on 5 matching bases. This CDR3 is built from 13 residues. The V end was cut by 6 bases, the J end by 8 bases, with 14 bases between. Germline V gene lookup returns CDR1 LNHDA and CDR2 SQIVND (reference sequence). DNA for the CDR3: TGTGCCAGTAGAGGGGATCCGACGGAGCCCCAGCATTTT. This translates into CASRGDPTEPQHF.

The DNA of the CDR3 is TGTGCCAGCAGTGGTGACAGGGGGCTTCAGCCCCAGCATTTT. Translating gives CASSGDRGLQPQHF. V and J are TRBV6-1 and TRBJ1-5, with TRBD1 identical over 10 bases. The V segment lost 4 bases and the J segment 6 bases; nucleotides outside the gene matches: 3. Germline loops: CDR1 MNHNS, CDR2 SASEGT. CDR3 length: 14 amino acids.

The CDR3 loop reads CASSGRQGSSGYTF. CDR3 coding DNA: TGTGCCAGCAGTGGTCGACAGGGTTCTTCTGGCTACACCTTC. J is TRBJ1-2 and V is TRBV25-1, with 7 bases fitting TRBD1. Losses at the gene ends were 4 bases for V and 7 bases for J; bases not matched to a gene: 9. The germline V gene encodes CDR1 MGHDK and CDR2 SYGVNS. The CDR3 extends over 14 amino acids.

The chain employs TRBV6-6 and TRBJ2-4; D uncertain. Deletions cut 6 bases from V and 8 bases from J, with 14 bases between. Per germline, CDR1 MNHNY and CDR2 SVGAGI (reference sequence). The CDR3 is made up of 13 amino acids. CDR3 amino acids: CASSSDPHDIQYF. The CDR3 bases are TGTGCCAGCAGCTCCGACCCACACGACATTCAGTACTTC.

CDR3 coding DNA: TGTGCCAGCAGCTTAGCGCCTGAACCCACGGACAGCCTAAATCAGCCCCAGCATTTT. It codes for CASSLAPEPTDSLNQPQHF. The chain joins TRBV7-9 to TRBJ1-5; perhaps TRBD1 as D (6 bases). This CDR3 region has 19 residues. Trimming stripped 0 bases from V and 4 bases from J, with 22 bases between. Germline CDR1 reads SEHNR; CDR2 reads FQNEAQ (reference sequence).

This sequence joins TRBV28 and TRBJ1-2, with 7 bases aligning to TRBD1. Germline CDR1 MDHEN, CDR2 SYDVKM. J lost 8 bases, V lost 7 bases, and 10 bases had no gene match. The length of the CDR3 is 13 residues. Written as DNA, the CDR3 is TGTGCCAGCACCCCAGGGGGAGGGTGGGGCTACACCTTC. Translation gives CASTPGGGWGYTF.